This T cell receptor (beta chain) was captured by sequencing in a study of shared clonotypes between healthy human individuals. Study findings and constraints: All-four-donor shared clonotypes had higher generation probabilities than non-shared clonotypes did.

A note on this clone: The target antigen is unknown.

The CDR3 contains 15 residues. V was pared by 4 bases and J by 3 bases, with 5 bases of the junction left unmatched. Germline-derived CDR1 and CDR2 are SGHDT and YYEEEE. CD8 cells classed as naive were CD45RO-negative and positively selected for CCR7, excluding terminally differentiated effector memory CD45RA+ cells. Splitting of each subset's genomic DNA was done evenly across several immunoSEQ plates. Measured with immunoSEQ multiplex PCR; TCRdb has only the in-frame clones, and not every one. In the table there are 1.5 million to 2.5 million clones, 85% to 95% of which are singletons. Sequenced input: naive CD8+ T cells sorted from blood. The chain links TRBV5-6 to TRBJ2-1; 9 bases fit TRBD2. The receptor's source is a man younger than 35 in good health. The CDR3 loop is CASSEGSGSYNEQFF. As DNA, the CDR3 is TGTGCCAGCAGCGAGGGTAGCGGGAGCTACAATGAGCAGTTCTTC.